Here is one TCR beta chain with its context. The CDR3 consists of 15 residues. Germline assignment: CDR1 MDHEN and CDR2 SYDVKM. The germline V and J ends were trimmed by 4 bases and 7 bases, with 16 bases remaining between them. This record belongs to a study of control samples from healthy donors and cancer patients. TCRdb's table, derived via immunoSEQ multiplex PCR, lists solely in-frame clones and lacks some. The table shows tens of thousands of clones, with 89% occurring only once. The chain couples TRBV28 to TRBJ1-4, with D tentatively TRBD1 (6 bases). Sequences were obtained from PBMCs. The clonotype comes from a man aged 35-49 years with colorectal cancer. The CDR3 region is CASSSPTGRIEKLFF. The CDR3 DNA reads as TGTGCCAGCAGTTCCCCCACAGGGAGGATTGAAAAACTGTTTTTT.